This T cell receptor beta chain was documented in a study of blood T cell repertoires in COVID-19. Seattle participants joined during active infection and were tracked over time. Looked up from germline, CDR1 is SGHVS and CDR2 is FQNEAQ. This CDR3 is 14 amino acids long. V was trimmed by 5 bases and J by 1 base, leaving 11 bases between them. Per the authors' pipeline: Using reference gene primer amplification, nucleated cell counts were estimated. Generated by immunoSEQ multiplex PCR, the TCRdb table keeps only in-frame clones and is missing some. The V and J calls and clone size were taken over from that table, and D and trimming were inferred from the DNA. The repertoire includes 220,000 or so clones, roughly 92% of them detected once, and 0.8% to 1% sits in the top ten.

The chain links TRBV7-8 to TRBJ1-1; maybe TRBD1 (5 bases). The sequenced sample consisted of peripheral blood. The receptor's source is a man in his sixties with COVID-19, enrolled during active disease. The CDR3 reads CASSQTVGNTEAFF. CDR3 sequence (DNA): TGTGCCAGCAGCCAGACAGTGGGGAACACTGAAGCTTTCTTT.